This T cell receptor beta chain was identified during a study of control samples from healthy donors and cancer patients. Germline lookup yields CDR1 SGHTA and CDR2 FQGNSA. This CDR3 region has 15 residues. Trimming took 4 bases from V and 4 from J; bases not matched to a gene: 5. Here immunoSEQ multiplex PCR was the method, and the copy in TCRdb shows in-frame clones only, minus some. The sample lists some 130,000 clones, about nine tenths occurring once. This chain uses TRBV7-2 with TRBJ2-5; 11 nucleotides agree with TRBD2. This clonotype was sampled from a man aged 50 or older with head and neck cancer. Sequencing was performed on PBMCs. As DNA, the CDR3 is TGTGCCAGCAGCTCTAATAGCGGGAGGGGAGAGACCCAGTACTTC. Encoded protein: CASSSNSGRGETQYF.